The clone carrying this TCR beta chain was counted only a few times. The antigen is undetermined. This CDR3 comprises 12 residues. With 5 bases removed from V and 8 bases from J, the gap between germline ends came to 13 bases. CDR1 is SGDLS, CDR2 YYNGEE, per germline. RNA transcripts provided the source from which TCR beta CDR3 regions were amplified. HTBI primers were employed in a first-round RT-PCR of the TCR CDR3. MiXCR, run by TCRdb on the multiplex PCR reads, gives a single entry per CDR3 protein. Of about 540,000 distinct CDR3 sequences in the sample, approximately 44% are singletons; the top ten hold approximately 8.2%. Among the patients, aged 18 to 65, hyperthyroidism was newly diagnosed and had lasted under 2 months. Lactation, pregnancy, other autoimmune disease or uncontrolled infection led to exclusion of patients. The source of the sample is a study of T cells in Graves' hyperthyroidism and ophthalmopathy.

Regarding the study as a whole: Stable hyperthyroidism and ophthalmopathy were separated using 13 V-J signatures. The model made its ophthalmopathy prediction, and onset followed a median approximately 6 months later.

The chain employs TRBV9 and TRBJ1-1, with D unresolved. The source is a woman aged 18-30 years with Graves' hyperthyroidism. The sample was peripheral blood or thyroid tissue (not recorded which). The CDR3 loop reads CASSYSPGEAFF. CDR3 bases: TGTGCCAGCAGTTATTCCCCCGGGGAAGCTTTCTTT.